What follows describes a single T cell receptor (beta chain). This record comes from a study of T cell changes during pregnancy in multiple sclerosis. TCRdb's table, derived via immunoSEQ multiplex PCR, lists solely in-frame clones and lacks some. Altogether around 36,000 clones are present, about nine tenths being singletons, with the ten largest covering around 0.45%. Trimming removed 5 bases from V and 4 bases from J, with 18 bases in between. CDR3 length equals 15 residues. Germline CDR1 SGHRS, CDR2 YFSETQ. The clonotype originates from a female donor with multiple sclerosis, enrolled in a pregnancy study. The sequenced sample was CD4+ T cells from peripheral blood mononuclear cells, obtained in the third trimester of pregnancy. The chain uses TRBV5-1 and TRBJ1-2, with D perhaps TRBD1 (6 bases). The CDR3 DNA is TGCGCCAGCAGACCGACAGGCACAGGGCCCTATGGCTACACCTTC. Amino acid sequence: CASRPTGTGPYGYTF.